This TCR beta chain was sequenced in a study of technical replicates of blood from a few donors. Germline CDR1 is LGHNT and CDR2 is FRNRAP. The CDR3 totals 16 residues. V was trimmed by 3 bases and J by 3 bases, leaving 18 bases between them. Repertoires were generated with immunoSEQ multiplex PCR, while TCRdb's copy carries only in-frame clones and drops some. The sample contains about 69,000 clones, over 80% of which appear only once. Sequenced: PBMCs. This clonotype originated in a human donor in good health. Some clones in this sample may be carry-over from other donors' samples. The chain combines TRBV12-5 with TRBJ2-7; possible D gene TRBD1, 6 bases. The CDR3 here is CASGFPLGGPSYEQYF. The CDR3 nucleotides read TGTGCTAGTGGTTTCCCACTAGGGGGACCGAGCTACGAGCAGTACTTC. Full variable domain (remainder filled in from reference TRBV12-5 and TRBJ2-7): DARVTQTPRHKVTEMGQEVTMRCQPILGHNTVFWYRQTMMQGLELLAYFRNRAPLDDSGMPKDRFSAEMPDATLATLKIQPSEPRDSAVYFCASGFPLGGPSYEQYFGPGTRLTVT.